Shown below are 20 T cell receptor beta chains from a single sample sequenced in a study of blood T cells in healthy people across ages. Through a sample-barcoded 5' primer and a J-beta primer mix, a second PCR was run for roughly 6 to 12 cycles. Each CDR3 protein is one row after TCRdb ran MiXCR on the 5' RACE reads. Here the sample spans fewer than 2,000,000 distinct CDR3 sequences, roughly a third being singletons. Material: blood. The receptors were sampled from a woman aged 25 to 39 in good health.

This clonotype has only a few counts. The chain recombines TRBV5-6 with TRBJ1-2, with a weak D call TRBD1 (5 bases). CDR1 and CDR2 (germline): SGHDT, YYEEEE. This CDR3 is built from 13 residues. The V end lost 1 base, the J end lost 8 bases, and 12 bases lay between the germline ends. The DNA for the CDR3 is TGTGCCAGCAGCTTGATGGACATGGAAGGCTACACCTTC. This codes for CASSLMDMEGYTF.

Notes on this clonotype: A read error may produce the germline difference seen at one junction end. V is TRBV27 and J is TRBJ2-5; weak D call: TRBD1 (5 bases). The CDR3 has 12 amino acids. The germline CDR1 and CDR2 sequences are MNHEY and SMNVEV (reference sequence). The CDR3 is CASGAGRETLYF. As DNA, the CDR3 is TGTGCCAGTGGGGCAGGGCGAGAGACCCTGTACTTC.

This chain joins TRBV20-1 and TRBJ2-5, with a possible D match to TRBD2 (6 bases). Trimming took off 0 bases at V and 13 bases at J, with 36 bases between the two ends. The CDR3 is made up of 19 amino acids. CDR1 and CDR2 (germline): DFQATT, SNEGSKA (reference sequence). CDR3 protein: CSARDLGLARGLSSYERYF. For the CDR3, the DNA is TGCAGTGCTAGAGATCTCGGGCTAGCGAGAGGCCTAAGCTCCTACGAGCGGTACTTC.

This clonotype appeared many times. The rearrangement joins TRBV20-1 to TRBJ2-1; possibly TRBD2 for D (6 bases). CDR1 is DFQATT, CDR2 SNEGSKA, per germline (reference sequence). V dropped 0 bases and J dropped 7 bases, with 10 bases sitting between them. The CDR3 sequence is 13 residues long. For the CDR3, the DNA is TGCAGTGCTAGAGATCGGGGACTGAATGAGCAGTTCTTC. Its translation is CSARDRGLNEQFF.

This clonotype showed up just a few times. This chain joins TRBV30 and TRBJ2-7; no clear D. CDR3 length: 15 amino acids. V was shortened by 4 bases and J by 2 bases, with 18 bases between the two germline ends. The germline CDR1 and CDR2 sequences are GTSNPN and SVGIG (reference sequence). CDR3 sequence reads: CAWTPSHRKTYEQYF. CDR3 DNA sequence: TGTGCCTGGACTCCCTCCCACAGAAAAACCTACGAGCAGTACTTC.

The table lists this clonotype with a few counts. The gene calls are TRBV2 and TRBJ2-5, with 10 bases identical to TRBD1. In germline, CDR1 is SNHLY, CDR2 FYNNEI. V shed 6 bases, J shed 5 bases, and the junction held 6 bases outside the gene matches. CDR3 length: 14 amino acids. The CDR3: CASRTGQGIETQYF. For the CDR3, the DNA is TGTGCCAGCAGAACGGGACAGGGGATCGAGACCCAGTACTTC.

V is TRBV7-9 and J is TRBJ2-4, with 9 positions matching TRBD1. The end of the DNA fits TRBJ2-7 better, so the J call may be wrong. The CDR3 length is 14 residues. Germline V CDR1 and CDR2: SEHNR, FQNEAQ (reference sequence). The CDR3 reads CASSRDRVMDEQYF. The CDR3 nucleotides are TGTGCCAGCAGCCGGGACAGGGTTATGGACGAGCAGTACTTC.

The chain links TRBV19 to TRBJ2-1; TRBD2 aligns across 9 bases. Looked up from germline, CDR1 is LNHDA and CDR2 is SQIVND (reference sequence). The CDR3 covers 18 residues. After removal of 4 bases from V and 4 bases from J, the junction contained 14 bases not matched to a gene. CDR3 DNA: TGTGCCAGTAGTACATCCCCCTTTGGTAGCGGGGGTTACAATGAGCAGTTCTTC. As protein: CASSTSPFGSGGYNEQFF.

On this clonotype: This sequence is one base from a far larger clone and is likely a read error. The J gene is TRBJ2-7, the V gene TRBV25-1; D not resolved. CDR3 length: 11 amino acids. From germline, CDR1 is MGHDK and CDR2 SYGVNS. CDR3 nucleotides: TGTGCCGGCAGTGTTTCCTACGAGCAGTACTTC. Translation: CAGSVSYEQYF.

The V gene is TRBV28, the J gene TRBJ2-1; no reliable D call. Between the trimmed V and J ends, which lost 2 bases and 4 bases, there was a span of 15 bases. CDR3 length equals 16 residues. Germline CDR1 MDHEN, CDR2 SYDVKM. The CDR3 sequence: CASSLPARPGYNEQFF. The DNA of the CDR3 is TGTGCCAGCAGTTTACCGGCGCGGCCCGGATACAATGAGCAGTTCTTC.

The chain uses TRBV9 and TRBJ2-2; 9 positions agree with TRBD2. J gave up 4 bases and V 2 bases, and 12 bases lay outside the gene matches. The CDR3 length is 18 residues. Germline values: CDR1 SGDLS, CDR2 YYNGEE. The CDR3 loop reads CASSVGIAGAQATGELFF. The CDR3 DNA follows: TGTGCCAGCAGCGTTGGGATAGCGGGAGCGCAAGCCACCGGGGAGCTGTTTTTT.

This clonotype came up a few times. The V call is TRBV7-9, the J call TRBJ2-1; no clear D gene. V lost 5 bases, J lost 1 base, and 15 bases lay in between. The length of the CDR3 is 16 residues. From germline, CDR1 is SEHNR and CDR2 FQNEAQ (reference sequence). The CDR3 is CASSGTLGLSYNEQFF. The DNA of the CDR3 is TGTGCCAGCAGCGGCACCTTAGGGTTGTCCTACAATGAGCAGTTCTTC.

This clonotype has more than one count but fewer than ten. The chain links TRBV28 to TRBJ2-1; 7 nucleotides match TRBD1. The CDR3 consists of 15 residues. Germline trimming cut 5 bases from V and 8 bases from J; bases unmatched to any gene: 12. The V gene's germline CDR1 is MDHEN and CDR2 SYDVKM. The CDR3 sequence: CASSPHQDRVHEQFF. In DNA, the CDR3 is TGTGCCAGCAGTCCCCACCAAGACAGGGTCCATGAGCAGTTCTTC.

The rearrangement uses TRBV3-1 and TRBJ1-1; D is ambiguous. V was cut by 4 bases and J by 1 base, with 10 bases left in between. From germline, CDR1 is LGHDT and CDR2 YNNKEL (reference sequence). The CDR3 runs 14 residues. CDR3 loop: CASSPISGNTEAFF. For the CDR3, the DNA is TGTGCCAGCAGCCCGATCAGCGGGAACACTGAAGCTTTCTTT. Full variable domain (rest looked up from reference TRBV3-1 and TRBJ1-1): DTAVSQTPKYLVTQMGNDKSIKCEQNLGHDTMYWYKQDSKKFLKIMFSYNNKELIINETVPNRFSPKSPDKAHLNLHINSLELGDSAVYFCASSPISGNTEAFFGQGTRLTVV.

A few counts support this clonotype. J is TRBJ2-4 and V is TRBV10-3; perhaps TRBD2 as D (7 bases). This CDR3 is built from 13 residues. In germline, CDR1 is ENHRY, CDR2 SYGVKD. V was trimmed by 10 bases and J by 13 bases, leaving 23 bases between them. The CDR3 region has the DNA TGTGCCACCAACCATGGGAGCGGGACACCACAGTACTTC. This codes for CATNHGSGTPQYF.

Here the CDR3 DNA reads TGTGCCAGCAGCTTACGTTCGAGAGATACGCAGTATTTT. Protein sequence: CASSLRSRDTQYF. The chain uses TRBV13 and TRBJ2-3; no clear D gene. Per germline, CDR1 PRHDT and CDR2 FYEKMQ (reference sequence). Trimming pared 2 bases from V and 5 bases from J, leaving 8 bases between. The CDR3 spans 13 residues.

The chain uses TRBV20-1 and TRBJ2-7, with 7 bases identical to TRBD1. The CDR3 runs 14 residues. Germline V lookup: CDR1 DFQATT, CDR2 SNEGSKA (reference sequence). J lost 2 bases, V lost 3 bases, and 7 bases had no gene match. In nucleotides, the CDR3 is TGCAGTGCTAGGACCGGGACAGACCCCTACGAGCAGTACTTC. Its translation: CSARTGTDPYEQYF.

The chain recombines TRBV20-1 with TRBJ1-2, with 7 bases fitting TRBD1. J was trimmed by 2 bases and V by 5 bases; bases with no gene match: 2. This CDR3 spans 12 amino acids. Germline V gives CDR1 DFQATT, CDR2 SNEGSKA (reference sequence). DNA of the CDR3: TGCAGTGCTGACAGGGACAACTATGGCTACACCTTC. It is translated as CSADRDNYGYTF.

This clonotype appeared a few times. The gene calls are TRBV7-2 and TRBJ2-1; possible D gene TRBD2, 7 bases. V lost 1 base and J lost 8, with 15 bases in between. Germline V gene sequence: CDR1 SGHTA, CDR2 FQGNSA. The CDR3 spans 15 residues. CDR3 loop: CASSLEGGGSYEQFF. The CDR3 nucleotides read TGTGCCAGCAGCTTAGAAGGGGGGGGTAGCTATGAGCAGTTCTTC.

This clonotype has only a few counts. The chain's CDR3 is CATSRDTGSYEQYF. CDR3 coding DNA: TGTGCCACCAGCAGAGATACTGGGTCCTACGAGCAGTACTTC. The J gene is TRBJ2-7, the V gene TRBV15; D remains ambiguous. This CDR3 region has 14 residues. Germline CDR1 reads LNHNV; CDR2 reads YYDKDF (reference sequence). Trimming took 0 bases from V and 1 from J, leaving 7 bases between them.